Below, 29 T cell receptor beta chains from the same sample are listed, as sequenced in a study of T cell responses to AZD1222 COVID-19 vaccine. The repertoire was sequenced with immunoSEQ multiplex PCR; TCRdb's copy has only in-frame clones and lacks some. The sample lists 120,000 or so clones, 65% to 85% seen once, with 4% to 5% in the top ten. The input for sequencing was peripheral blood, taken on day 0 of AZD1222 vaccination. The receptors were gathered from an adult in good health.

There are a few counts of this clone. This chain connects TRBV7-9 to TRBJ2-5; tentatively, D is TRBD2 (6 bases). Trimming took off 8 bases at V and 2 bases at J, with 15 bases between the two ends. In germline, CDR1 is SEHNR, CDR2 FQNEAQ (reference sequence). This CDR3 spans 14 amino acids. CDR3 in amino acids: CASQRDGGQETQYF. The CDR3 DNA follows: TGTGCCAGCCAGCGCGATGGGGGGCAAGAGACCCAGTACTTC.

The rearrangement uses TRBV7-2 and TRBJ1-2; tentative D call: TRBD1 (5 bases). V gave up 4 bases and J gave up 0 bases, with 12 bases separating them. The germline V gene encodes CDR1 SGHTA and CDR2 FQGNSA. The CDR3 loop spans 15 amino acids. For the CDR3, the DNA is TGTGCCAGCAGCTCTCTGGGGGTCCCTAACTATGGCTACACCTTC. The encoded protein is CASSSLGVPNYGYTF.

The CDR3 loop reads CASSILRGGTTYNEQFF. Written as DNA, the CDR3 is TGTGCCAGCAGCATCCTACGGGGAGGGACCACATACAATGAGCAGTTCTTC. The chain recombines TRBV5-6 with TRBJ2-1; 7 bases align to TRBD2. CDR3 size: 17 residues. The V segment lost 4 bases and the J segment 4 bases; nucleotides outside the gene matches: 14. Germline CDR1 is SGHDT and CDR2 is YYEEEE.

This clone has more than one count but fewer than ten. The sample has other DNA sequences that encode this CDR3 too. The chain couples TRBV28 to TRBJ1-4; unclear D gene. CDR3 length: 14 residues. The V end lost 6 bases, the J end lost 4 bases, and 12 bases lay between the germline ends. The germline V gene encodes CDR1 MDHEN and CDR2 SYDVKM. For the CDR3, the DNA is TGTGCCAGCAGGACGGACTCGTTTAATGAAAAACTGTTTTTT. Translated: CASRTDSFNEKLFF. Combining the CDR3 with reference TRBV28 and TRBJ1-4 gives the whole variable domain DVKVTQSSRYLVKRTGEKVFLECVQDMDHENMFWYRQDPGLGLRLIYFSYDVKMKEKGDIPEGYSVSREKKERFSLILESASTNQTSMYLCASRTDSFNEKLFFGSGTQLSVL.

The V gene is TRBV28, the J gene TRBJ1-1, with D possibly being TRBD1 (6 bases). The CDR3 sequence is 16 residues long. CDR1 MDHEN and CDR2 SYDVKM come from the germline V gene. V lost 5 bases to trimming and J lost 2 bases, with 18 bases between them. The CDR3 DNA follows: TGTGCCAGCAGTCCCGGACAGATTTGGGATAACACTGAAGCTTTCTTT. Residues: CASSPGQIWDNTEAFF.

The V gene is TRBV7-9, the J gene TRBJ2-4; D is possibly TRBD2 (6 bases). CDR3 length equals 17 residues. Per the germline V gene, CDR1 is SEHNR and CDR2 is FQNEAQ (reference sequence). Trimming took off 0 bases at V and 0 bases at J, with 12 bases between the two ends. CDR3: CASSLAAGRIAKNIQYF. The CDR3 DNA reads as TGTGCCAGCAGCTTAGCGGCGGGGCGAATAGCCAAAAACATTCAGTACTTC.

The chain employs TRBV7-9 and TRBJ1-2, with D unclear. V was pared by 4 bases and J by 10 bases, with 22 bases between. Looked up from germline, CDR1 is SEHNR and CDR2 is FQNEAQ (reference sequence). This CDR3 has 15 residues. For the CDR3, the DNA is TGTGCCAGCAGCTCCGGGTGGTCCAGCGGTGACTTCTACACCTTC. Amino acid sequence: CASSSGWSSGDFYTF.

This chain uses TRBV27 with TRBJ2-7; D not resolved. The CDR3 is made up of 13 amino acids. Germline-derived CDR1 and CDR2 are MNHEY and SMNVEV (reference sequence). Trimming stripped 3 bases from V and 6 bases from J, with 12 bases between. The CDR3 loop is CASSFYSTGEQYF. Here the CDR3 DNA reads TGTGCCAGCAGTTTTTACTCGACCGGCGAGCAGTACTTC.

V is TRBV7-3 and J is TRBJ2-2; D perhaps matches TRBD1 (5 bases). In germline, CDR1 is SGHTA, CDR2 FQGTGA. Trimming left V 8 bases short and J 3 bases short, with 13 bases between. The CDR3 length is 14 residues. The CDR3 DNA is TGTGCCAGCTCTGAAGACAGCCACACCGGGGAGCTGTTTTTT. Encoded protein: CASSEDSHTGELFF. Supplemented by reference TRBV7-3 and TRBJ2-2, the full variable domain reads GAGVSQTPSNKVTEKGKYVELRCDPISGHTALYWYRQSLGQGPEFLIYFQGTGAADDSGLPNDRFFAVRPEGSVSTLKIQRTERGDSAVYLCASSEDSHTGELFFGEGSRLTVL.

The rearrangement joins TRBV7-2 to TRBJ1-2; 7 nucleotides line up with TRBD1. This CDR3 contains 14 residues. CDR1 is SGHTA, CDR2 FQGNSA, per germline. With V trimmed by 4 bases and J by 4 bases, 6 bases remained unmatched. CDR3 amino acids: CASSSDRNFYGYTF. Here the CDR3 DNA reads TGTGCCAGCAGCTCGGACAGGAACTTCTATGGCTACACCTTC.

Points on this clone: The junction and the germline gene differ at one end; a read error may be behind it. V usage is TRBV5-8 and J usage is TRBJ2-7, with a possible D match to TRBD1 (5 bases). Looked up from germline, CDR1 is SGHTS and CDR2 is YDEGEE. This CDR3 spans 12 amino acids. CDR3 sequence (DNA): TGTGCCAGCTCCCGTGGCGGATGGGGCACGGACTTC. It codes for CASSRGGWGTDF.

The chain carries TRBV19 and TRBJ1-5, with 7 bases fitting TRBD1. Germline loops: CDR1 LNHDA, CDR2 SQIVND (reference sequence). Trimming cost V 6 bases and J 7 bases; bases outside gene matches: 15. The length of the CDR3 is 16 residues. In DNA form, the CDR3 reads TGTGCCAGTAGCAGTTCGACAGGGTTAGGGGGACAGCCCCAGCATTTT. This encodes CASSSSTGLGGQPQHF.

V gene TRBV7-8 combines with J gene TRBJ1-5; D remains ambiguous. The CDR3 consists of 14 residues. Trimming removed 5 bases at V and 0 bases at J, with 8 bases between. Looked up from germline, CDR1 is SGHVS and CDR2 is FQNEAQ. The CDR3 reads CASSAGNSNQPQHF. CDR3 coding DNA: TGTGCCAGCAGCGCCGGAAATAGCAATCAGCCCCAGCATTTT.

Here the CDR3 reads CASSVGTVNQPQHF. The CDR3 nucleotides are TGTGCCAGCAGCGTCGGGACAGTTAATCAGCCCCAGCATTTT. The V call is TRBV7-2, the J call TRBJ1-5, with 7 nucleotides matching TRBD1. This CDR3 is built from 14 residues. Germline CDR1 and CDR2: SGHTA and FQGNSA. The ends lost 5 bases at V and 4 bases at J; junction bases unmatched: 5.

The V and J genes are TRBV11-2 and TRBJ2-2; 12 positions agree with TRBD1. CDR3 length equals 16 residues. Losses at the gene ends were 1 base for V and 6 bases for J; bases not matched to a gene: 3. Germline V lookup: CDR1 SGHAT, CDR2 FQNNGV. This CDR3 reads CASSLGGQGASGELFF. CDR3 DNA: TGTGCCAGCAGCTTAGGGGGACAGGGGGCTTCCGGGGAGCTGTTTTTT.

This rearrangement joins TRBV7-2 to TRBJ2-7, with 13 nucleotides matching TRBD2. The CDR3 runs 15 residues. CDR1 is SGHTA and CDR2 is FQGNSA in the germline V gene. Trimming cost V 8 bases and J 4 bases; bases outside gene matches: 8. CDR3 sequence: CASGTSGRAWYEQYF. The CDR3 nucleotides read TGTGCCAGCGGCACTAGCGGGAGGGCCTGGTACGAGCAGTACTTC.

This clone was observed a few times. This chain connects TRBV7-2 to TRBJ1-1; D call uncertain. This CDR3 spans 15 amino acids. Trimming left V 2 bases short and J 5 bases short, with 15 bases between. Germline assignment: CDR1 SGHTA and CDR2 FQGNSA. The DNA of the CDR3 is TGTGCCAGCAGCTTATGGCCCGGGAGTGGTACTGAAGCTTTCTTT. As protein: CASSLWPGSGTEAFF.

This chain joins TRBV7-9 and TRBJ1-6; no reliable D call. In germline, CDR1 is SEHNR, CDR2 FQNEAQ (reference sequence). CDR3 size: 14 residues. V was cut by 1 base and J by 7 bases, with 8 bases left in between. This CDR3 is CASSLVAGNSPLHF. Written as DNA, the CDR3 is TGTGCCAGCAGCTTAGTTGCGGGGAATTCACCCCTCCACTTT.

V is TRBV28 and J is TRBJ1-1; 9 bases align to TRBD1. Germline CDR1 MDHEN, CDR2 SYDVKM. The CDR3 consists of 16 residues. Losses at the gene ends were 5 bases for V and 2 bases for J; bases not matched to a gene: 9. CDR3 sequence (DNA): TGTGCCAGCAGTGTTCAAAGGGACAGGGCAAACACTGAAGCTTTCTTT. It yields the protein CASSVQRDRANTEAFF.

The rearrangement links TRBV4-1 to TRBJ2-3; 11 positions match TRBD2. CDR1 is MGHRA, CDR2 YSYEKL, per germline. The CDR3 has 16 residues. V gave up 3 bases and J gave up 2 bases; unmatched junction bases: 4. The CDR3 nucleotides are TGCGCCAGCAGCCAGGCTAGCGGGGGGACCACAGATACGCAGTATTTT. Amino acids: CASSQASGGTTDTQYF.

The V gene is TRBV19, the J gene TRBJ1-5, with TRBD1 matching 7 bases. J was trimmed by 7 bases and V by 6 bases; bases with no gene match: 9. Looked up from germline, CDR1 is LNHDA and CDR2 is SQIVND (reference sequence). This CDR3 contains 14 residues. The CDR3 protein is CASRTTGTKQPQHF. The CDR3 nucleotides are TGTGCCAGTAGAACGACAGGGACGAAACAGCCCCAGCATTTT.

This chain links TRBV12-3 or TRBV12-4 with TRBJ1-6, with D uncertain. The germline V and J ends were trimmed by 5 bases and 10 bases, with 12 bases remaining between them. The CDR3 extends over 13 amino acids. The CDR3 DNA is TGTGCCAGCAGTCCATGGTCGGACTCACCCCTCCACTTT. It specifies CASSPWSDSPLHF.

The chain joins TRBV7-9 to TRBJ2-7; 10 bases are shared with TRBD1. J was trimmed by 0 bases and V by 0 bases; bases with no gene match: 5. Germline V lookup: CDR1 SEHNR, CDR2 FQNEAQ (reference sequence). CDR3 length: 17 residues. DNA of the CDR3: TGTGCCAGCAGCTTAGCGGACAGGGGGGCGAGCTCCTACGAGCAGTACTTC. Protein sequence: CASSLADRGASSYEQYF. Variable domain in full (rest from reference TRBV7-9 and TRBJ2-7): DTGVSQNPRHKITKRGQNVTFRCDPISEHNRLYWYRQTLGQGPEFLTYFQNEAQLEKSRLLSDRFSAERPKGSFSTLEIQRTEQGDSAMYLCASSLADRGASSYEQYFGPGTRLTVT.

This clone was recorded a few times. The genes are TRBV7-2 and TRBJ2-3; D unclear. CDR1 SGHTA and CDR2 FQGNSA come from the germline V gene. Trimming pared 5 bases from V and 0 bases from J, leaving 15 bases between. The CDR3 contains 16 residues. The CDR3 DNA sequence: TGTGCCAGCAGCCCGGAGAGGCGGAGTAGCACAGATACGCAGTATTTT. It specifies CASSPERRSSTDTQYF.

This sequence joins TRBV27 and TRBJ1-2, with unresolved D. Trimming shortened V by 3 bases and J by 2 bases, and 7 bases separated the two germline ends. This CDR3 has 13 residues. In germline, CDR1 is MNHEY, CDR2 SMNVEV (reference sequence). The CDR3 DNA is TGTGCCAGCAGTTTCCGGACGAACTATGGCTACACCTTC. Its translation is CASSFRTNYGYTF.

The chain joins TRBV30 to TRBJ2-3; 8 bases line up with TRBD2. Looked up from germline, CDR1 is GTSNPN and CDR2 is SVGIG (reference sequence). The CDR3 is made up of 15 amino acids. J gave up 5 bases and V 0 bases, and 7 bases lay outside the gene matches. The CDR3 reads CAWSVSGGEVDTQYF. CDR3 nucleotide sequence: TGTGCCTGGAGTGTTTCCGGGGGGGAGGTAGATACGCAGTATTTT.

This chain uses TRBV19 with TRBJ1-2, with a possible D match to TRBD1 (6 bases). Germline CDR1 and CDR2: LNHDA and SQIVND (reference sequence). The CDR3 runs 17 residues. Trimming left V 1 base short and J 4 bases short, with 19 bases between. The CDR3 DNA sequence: TGTGCCAGTAGTATAGGGGCTGTGAGGACAGACTTCTATGGCTACACCTTC. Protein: CASSIGAVRTDFYGYTF.

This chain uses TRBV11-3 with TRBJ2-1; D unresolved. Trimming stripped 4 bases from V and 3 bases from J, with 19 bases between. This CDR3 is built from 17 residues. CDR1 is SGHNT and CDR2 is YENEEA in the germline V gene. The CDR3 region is CASSSTYLGQSYNEQFF. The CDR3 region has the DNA TGTGCCAGCAGCTCCACCTACTTGGGCCAGAGCTACAATGAGCAGTTCTTC. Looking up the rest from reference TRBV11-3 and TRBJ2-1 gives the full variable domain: EAGVVQSPRYKIIEKKQPVAFWCNPISGHNTLYWYLQNLGQGPELLIRYENEEAVDDSQLPKDRFSAERLKGVDSTLKIQPAELGDSAVYLCASSSTYLGQSYNEQFFGPGTRLTVL.

DNA for the CDR3: TGCGCCAGCAGCCAGGATACATCCACGACACACTATGGCTACACCTTC. Its translation: CASSQDTSTTHYGYTF. The chain combines TRBV5-1 with TRBJ1-2; unclear D gene. The V gene lost 4 bases and the J gene lost 3 bases, with 19 bases spanning the gap. CDR1 is SGHRS and CDR2 is YFSETQ in the germline V gene. The CDR3 runs 16 residues.